The clone carrying this TCR beta chain has a single count. Germline trimming cut 5 bases from V and 8 bases from J; bases unmatched to any gene: 11. The CDR3 totals 14 residues. Germline lookup yields CDR1 MNHEY and CDR2 SMNVEV (reference sequence). Fresh-frozen tumor tissue and more than two years of survival data were available for all. All glioblastoma patients lacked an isocitrate dehydrogenase mutation. This entry belongs to a study of glioma-infiltrating T cells after dendritic cell vaccination. Study-level background: Patients received autologous tumor lysate-pulsed dendritic cell vaccination between about 2003 and 2013.

Primers: 60 V beta forward and 13 J beta reverse. Sequencing used immunoSEQ multiplex PCR; TCRdb keeps in-frame clones, though not all of them. The sample lists about 67,000 clones, 81% occurring once. The chain employs TRBV27 and TRBJ1-2; TRBD1 matches at 7 bases. The receptor comes from a human donor with glioblastoma. Source: blood, taken before dendritic cell vaccination. This chain's CDR3 is CASSLRTGFGGYTF. The CDR3 region has the DNA TGTGCCAGCAGTCTAAGGACAGGCTTTGGGGGCTACACCTTC.